The 29 T cell receptor beta chains below were found in one sample sequenced in a study of OX40 agonist ivuxolimab in advanced cancers. The protocol was immunoSEQ multiplex PCR, while the TCRdb copy is restricted to in-frame clones and leaves out a portion. Here the sample spans about 64,000 clones, about 85% being singletons. The sample consisted of CD4+ or CD8+ T cells sorted from blood, taken in a trial of the OX40 agonist ivuxolimab. These receptors were obtained from an adult with an advanced solid tumor such as melanoma, head and neck, liver or kidney cancer.

With respect to this clone: Its ends do not fully match the called genes, so a read error is possible. The V call is TRBV20-1, the J call TRBJ2-5, with D tentatively TRBD1 or TRBD2 (5 bases each). The CDR3 is 11 residues long. The germline CDR1 and CDR2 sequences are DFQATT and SNEGSKA (reference sequence). CDR3 loop: CSAREWGTDDF. CDR3 nucleotides: TGCAGTGCTAGAGAGTGGGGGACCGACGACTTC.

The J gene is TRBJ1-4, the V gene TRBV7-8, with D hard to call. Germline loops: CDR1 SGHVS, CDR2 FQNEAQ. The V gene lost 1 base and the J gene lost 5 bases, with 14 bases spanning the gap. This CDR3 is 16 amino acids long. The CDR3 here is CASSLVSFGGNEKLFF. The CDR3, as DNA: TGTGCCAGCAGCTTAGTATCTTTTGGCGGGAATGAAAAACTGTTTTTT.

This chain uses TRBV2 with TRBJ1-4, with 7 bases aligning to TRBD1. The CDR3 is 15 amino acids. Germline V lookup: CDR1 SNHLY, CDR2 FYNNEI. Trimming cost V 5 bases and J 14 bases; bases outside gene matches: 17. CDR3 amino acids: CASSMDRSIMKGLFF. DNA for the CDR3: TGTGCCAGCAGTATGGACAGGAGTATAATGAAAGGGCTGTTTTTT.

This clone was seen more than once but under ten times. The V gene is TRBV5-6, the J gene TRBJ2-5; D is ambiguous. CDR1 and CDR2 (germline): SGHDT, YYEEEE. The CDR3 is 11 amino acids. Trimming took 0 bases from V and 5 from J, leaving 2 bases between them. The CDR3 bases are TGTGCCAGCAGCTTGGATGAGACCCAGTACTTC. Protein product: CASSLDETQYF.

The V and J genes are TRBV5-1 and TRBJ2-7, with unresolved D. The CDR3 extends over 16 amino acids. Germline CDR1 SGHRS, CDR2 YFSETQ. V shed 0 bases and J shed 0 bases, with 13 bases lying between them. The CDR3, as DNA: TGCGCCAGCAGCTTGGGATCGACTGGAAACTCCTACGAGCAGTACTTC. This gives the protein CASSLGSTGNSYEQYF.

V gene TRBV7-3 combines with J gene TRBJ2-7, with 7 bases that match TRBD1. The CDR3 spans 15 residues. J lost 0 bases, V lost 5 bases, and 7 bases had no gene match. CDR1 is SGHTA, CDR2 FQGTGA, per germline. The CDR3 bases are TGTGCCAGCAGCAGATTCCGGGACAGCTCCTACGAGCAGTACTTC. This translates into CASSRFRDSSYEQYF. Full variable domain (missing parts from reference TRBV7-3 and TRBJ2-7): GAGVSQTPSNKVTEKGKYVELRCDPISGHTALYWYRQSLGQGPEFLIYFQGTGAADDSGLPNDRFFAVRPEGSVSTLKIQRTERGDSAVYLCASSRFRDSSYEQYFGPGTRLTVT.

The rearrangement uses TRBV6-1 and TRBJ2-1; D ambiguous. V gave up 8 bases and J gave up 2 bases, with 16 bases separating them. CDR1 and CDR2 from the germline V gene are MNHNS and SASEGT. The CDR3 spans 15 residues. CDR3 region: CASSRAFGAYNEQFF. CDR3 DNA sequence: TGTGCCAGCTCTCGGGCTTTTGGGGCCTACAATGAGCAGTTCTTC.

The genes are TRBV9 and TRBJ2-5, with no clear D. V was cut by 0 bases and J by 1 base, with 7 bases left in between. Germline CDR1 SGDLS, CDR2 YYNGEE. This CDR3 comprises 14 residues. The CDR3 nucleotides are TGTGCCAGCAGCGTAGGTCAAGTCCAAGAGACCCAGTACTTC. As protein: CASSVGQVQETQYF.

The chain couples TRBV4-1 to TRBJ2-5, with 8 bases that match TRBD1. The V gene end was trimmed by 4 bases and the J gene end by 4 bases; junction bases not matched to a gene: 2. CDR1 is MGHRA and CDR2 is YSYEKL in the germline V gene. The CDR3 runs 13 residues. CDR3 sequence: CASSRTGRETQYF. Written as DNA, the CDR3 is TGCGCCAGCAGCCGGACAGGGAGAGAGACCCAGTACTTC.

The chain recombines TRBV19 with TRBJ1-2; 9 bases match TRBD1. The CDR3 runs to 14 residues. V lost 5 bases to trimming and J lost 5 bases; unmatched junction nucleotides: 6. Per germline, CDR1 LNHDA and CDR2 SQIVND (reference sequence). The CDR3 is CASSLQGARYGYTF. In DNA form, the CDR3 reads TGTGCCAGTAGTCTACAGGGGGCGCGGTATGGCTACACCTTC. Supplemented by reference TRBV19 and TRBJ1-2, the full variable domain reads DGGITQSPKYLFRKEGQNVTLSCEQNLNHDAMYWYRQDPGQGLRLIYYSQIVNDFQKGDIAEGYSVSREKKESFPLTVTSAQKNPTAFYLCASSLQGARYGYTFGSGTRLTVV.

Of note for this clone: The junction differs from germline at one of its ends, possibly a read error. The chain links TRBV30 to TRBJ1-4, with D perhaps TRBD1 (5 bases). The CDR3 contains 13 residues. CDR1 GTSNPN and CDR2 SVGIG come from the germline V gene (reference sequence). The CDR3 spells CAWSSGTSEKLFF. The CDR3 DNA reads TGTGCCTGGAGTTCAGGGACTAGTGAAAAACTGTTTTTT.

CDR3 coding DNA: TGTGCCAGCAGCTTATTGTTGACGCGCACTGAAGCTTTCTTT. Amino acids: CASSLLLTRTEAFF. The rearrangement uses TRBV5-6 and TRBJ1-1; D gene uncertain. Looked up from germline, CDR1 is SGHDT and CDR2 is YYEEEE. V lost 2 bases and J lost 4, with 12 bases in between. The CDR3 has 14 residues.

The V call is TRBV10-3, the J call TRBJ1-1, with 7 bases matching TRBD1. Germline CDR1 ENHRY, CDR2 SYGVKD. V shed 2 bases, J shed 4 bases, and the junction held 4 bases outside the gene matches. The CDR3 runs 14 residues. The CDR3: CAISEATGTTEAFF. In DNA, the CDR3 is TGTGCCATCAGTGAGGCGACAGGGACCACTGAAGCTTTCTTT.

The chain employs TRBV7-9 and TRBJ2-5; D possibly corresponds to TRBD2 (5 bases). From germline, CDR1 is SEHNR and CDR2 FQNEAQ (reference sequence). Trimming removed 5 bases at V and 5 bases at J, with 15 bases between. The CDR3 is 14 amino acids. The CDR3 DNA sequence: TGTGCCAGCAGCCCATATAGCGTAGGGGAGACCCAGTACTTC. Translation: CASSPYSVGETQYF.

The chain joins TRBV28 to TRBJ2-7; 13 nucleotides align to TRBD2. The CDR3 has 17 amino acids. Germline CDR1 and CDR2: MDHEN and SYDVKM. J was trimmed by 6 bases and V by 0 bases; bases with no gene match: 8. CDR3 nucleotides: TGTGCCAGCAGTTTATGGGAACTAGCGGGGGGGCCGGGCGAGCAGTACTTC. This codes for CASSLWELAGGPGEQYF.

This chain joins TRBV20-1 and TRBJ2-7; possible D gene TRBD1, 5 bases. The CDR3 contains 11 residues. The V end was cut by 3 bases, the J end by 3 bases, with 6 bases between. The V gene's germline CDR1 is DFQATT and CDR2 SNEGSKA (reference sequence). The CDR3 is CSASRVYEQYF. The DNA for the CDR3 is TGCAGTGCTAGCAGGGTCTACGAGCAGTACTTC.

The V call is TRBV28, the J call TRBJ1-3; D is ambiguous. CDR3 length: 14 amino acids. The germline gives CDR1 MDHEN, CDR2 SYDVKM. V was pared by 8 bases and J by 1 base, with 12 bases between. The CDR3 reads CASRPGKSGNTIYF. In DNA form, the CDR3 reads TGTGCCAGCCGGCCGGGAAAATCTGGAAACACCATATATTTT.

V is TRBV7-2 and J is TRBJ2-5; TRBD2 matches 12 bases. CDR1 is SGHTA and CDR2 is FQGNSA in the germline V gene. This CDR3 spans 15 amino acids. Unmatched junction bases numbered 9, after V lost 6 bases and J lost 7 bases. CDR3 bases: TGTGCCAGCAGTTACACTAGCGGGGGGAGAGGGACCCAGTACTTC. Translated: CASSYTSGGRGTQYF.

The V and J genes are TRBV28 and TRBJ1-4; D remains ambiguous. Trimming pared 10 bases from V and 3 bases from J, leaving 9 bases between. The V gene's germline CDR1 is MDHEN and CDR2 SYDVKM. The CDR3 is made up of 12 amino acids. The CDR3 DNA reads TGTGCCACGACCGTGGCTAATGAAAAACTGTTTTTT. It codes for CATTVANEKLFF.

The chain joins TRBV5-5 to TRBJ2-3; 7 bases agree with TRBD2. J lost 3 bases, V lost 4 bases, and 14 bases had no gene match. The CDR3 has 17 amino acids. In germline, CDR1 is SGHKS, CDR2 YYEKEE (reference sequence). In DNA, the CDR3 is TGTGCCAGCAGCCTGCTTTTAGATGGCGGGAGTACAGATACGCAGTATTTT. It is translated as CASSLLLDGGSTDTQYF.

The chain recombines TRBV7-9 with TRBJ1-1, with D uncertain. The germline V and J ends were trimmed by 1 base and 0 bases, with 9 bases remaining between them. The CDR3 has 15 residues. Germline V gene sequence: CDR1 SEHNR, CDR2 FQNEAQ (reference sequence). CDR3 DNA: TGTGCCAGCAGCTTAGTTCGGACTTTGAACACTGAAGCTTTCTTT. Amino acids: CASSLVRTLNTEAFF.

The chain couples TRBV28 to TRBJ1-1; tentatively, D is TRBD1 (5 bases). Germline V gene sequence: CDR1 MDHEN, CDR2 SYDVKM. CDR3 length: 13 amino acids. Deletions cut 8 bases from V and 4 bases from J, with 14 bases between. This chain's CDR3 is CASGPDGGTEAFF. In DNA form, the CDR3 reads TGTGCCAGCGGTCCCGACGGGGGCACTGAAGCTTTCTTT.

The chain couples TRBV2 to TRBJ2-1, with 10 bases aligning to TRBD2. Germline CDR1 is SNHLY and CDR2 is FYNNEI. This CDR3 spans 13 amino acids. Unmatched junction bases numbered 3, after V lost 5 bases and J lost 8 bases. DNA of the CDR3: TGTGCCAGCAGTTCTAGCGGGAGCGATGAGCAGTTCTTC. The encoded protein is CASSSSGSDEQFF.

This rearrangement joins TRBV14 to TRBJ1-1; D uncertain. Trimming removed 2 bases from V and 0 bases from J, with 10 bases in between. The germline V gene has CDR1 SGHDN and CDR2 FVKESK. CDR3 length equals 15 residues. Here the CDR3 reads CASSQMAGMNTEAFF. In DNA form, the CDR3 reads TGTGCCAGCAGCCAAATGGCTGGCATGAACACTGAAGCTTTCTTT.

V and J are TRBV6-5 and TRBJ2-2; D gene unclear. V lost 4 bases and J lost 12, with 9 bases in between. There are 11 residues in the CDR3. Germline V gives CDR1 MNHEY, CDR2 SVGAGI. In DNA, the CDR3 is TGTGCCAGCAGTTTCTATGGTCAGCTGTTTTTT. It codes for CASSFYGQLFF.

The chain links TRBV18 to TRBJ1-1; D is possibly TRBD1 (6 bases). The CDR3 contains 14 residues. Germline lookup yields CDR1 KGHSH and CDR2 LQKENI. The V end was cut by 3 bases, the J end by 1 base, with 9 bases between. The CDR3 reads CASSPDRENTEAFF. CDR3 nucleotide sequence: TGTGCCAGCTCACCGGACAGAGAGAACACTGAAGCTTTCTTT.

This chain connects TRBV6-1 to TRBJ2-2; D is unclear. CDR3 length equals 15 residues. Germline CDR1 is MNHNS and CDR2 is SASEGT. V gave up 6 bases and J gave up 0 bases, with 11 bases separating them. CDR3 DNA sequence: TGTGCCAGCAGCCGACAAACCGCGAACACCGGGGAGCTGTTTTTT. As protein: CASSRQTANTGELFF.

The chain uses TRBV2 and TRBJ1-4; a possible D gene is TRBD1 (5 bases). Trimming took 4 bases from V and 6 from J, leaving 21 bases between them. The CDR3 runs 17 residues. From germline, CDR1 is SNHLY and CDR2 FYNNEI. CDR3 coding DNA: TGTGCCAGCAGTGTGGGGCCCTCTCGTTGGGTCGATGAAAAACTGTTTTTT. Its protein product is CASSVGPSRWVDEKLFF. The full variable domain, with the rest looked up from reference TRBV2 and TRBJ1-4, is EPEVTQTPSHQVTQMGQEVILRCVPISNHLYFYWYRQILGQKVEFLVSFYNNEISEKSEIFDDQFSVERPDGSNFTLKIRSTKLEDSAMYFCASSVGPSRWVDEKLFFGSGTQLSVL.

V gene TRBV9 combines with J gene TRBJ2-3, with D unclear. V lost 0 bases to trimming and J lost 2 bases, with 7 bases between them. The CDR3 totals 14 residues. Per germline, CDR1 SGDLS and CDR2 YYNGEE. For the CDR3, the DNA is TGTGCCAGCAGCGTAGTCGGATACACAGATACGCAGTATTTT. Translation: CASSVVGYTDTQYF. The whole variable domain, filled in from reference TRBV9 and TRBJ2-3, reads DSGVTQTPKHLITATGQRVTLRCSPRSGDLSVYWYQQSLDQGLQFLIQYYNGEERAKGNILERFSAQQFPDLHSELNLSSLELGDSALYFCASSVVGYTDTQYFGPGTRLTVL.